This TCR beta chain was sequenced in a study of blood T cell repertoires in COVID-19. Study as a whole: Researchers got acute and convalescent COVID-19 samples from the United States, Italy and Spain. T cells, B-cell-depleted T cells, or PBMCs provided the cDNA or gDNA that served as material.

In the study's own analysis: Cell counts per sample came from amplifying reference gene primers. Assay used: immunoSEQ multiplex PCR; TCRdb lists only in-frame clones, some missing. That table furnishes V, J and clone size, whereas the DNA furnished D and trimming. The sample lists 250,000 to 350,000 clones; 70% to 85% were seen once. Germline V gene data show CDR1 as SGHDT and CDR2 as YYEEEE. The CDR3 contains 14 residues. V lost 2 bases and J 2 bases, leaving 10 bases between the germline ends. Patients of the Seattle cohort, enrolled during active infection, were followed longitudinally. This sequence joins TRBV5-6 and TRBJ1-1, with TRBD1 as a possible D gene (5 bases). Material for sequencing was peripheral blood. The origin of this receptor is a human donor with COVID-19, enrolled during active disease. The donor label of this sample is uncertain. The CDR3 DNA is TGTGCCAGCAGCTTAAGAAGGGGCAACACTGAAGCTTTCTTT. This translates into CASSLRRGNTEAFF.